This T cell receptor (beta chain) derives from a study of T cells in localized non-small cell lung cancer. Study-level findings and limits: The study sequenced only one region of the tumor. As a result, intratumor heterogeneity could not be excluded and remains possible. The greatest T cell clonality was found in uninvolved adjacent lung (higher than in tumor). An association was observed between higher blood T cell density and longer overall survival. Adjacent lung tissue had a median about 50 of the top 100 clones found in the tumor.

Only in-frame clones appear in the TCRdb table, and some are missing; sequencing was by immunoSEQ multiplex PCR. Of 15,000 to 20,000 clones detected, nearly 90% appear once; the ten largest clones hold more than 0.95%. Remarks on this clone: The target antigen is unknown.

The CDR3 totals 13 residues. Germline V gene data show CDR1 as MNHEY and CDR2 as SMNVEV (reference sequence). V was cut by 0 bases and J by 16 bases, with 15 bases left in between. The receptor's source is a woman between 35 and 75 years old with stage III lung adenocarcinoma. The source was peripheral blood mononuclear cells, collected before any cancer treatment. J is TRBJ1-4 and V is TRBV27; no clear D gene. The CDR3 sequence: CASSLSRSARRFF. In DNA, the CDR3 is TGTGCCAGCAGTTTATCTAGGTCGGCCCGCAGGTTTTTT.